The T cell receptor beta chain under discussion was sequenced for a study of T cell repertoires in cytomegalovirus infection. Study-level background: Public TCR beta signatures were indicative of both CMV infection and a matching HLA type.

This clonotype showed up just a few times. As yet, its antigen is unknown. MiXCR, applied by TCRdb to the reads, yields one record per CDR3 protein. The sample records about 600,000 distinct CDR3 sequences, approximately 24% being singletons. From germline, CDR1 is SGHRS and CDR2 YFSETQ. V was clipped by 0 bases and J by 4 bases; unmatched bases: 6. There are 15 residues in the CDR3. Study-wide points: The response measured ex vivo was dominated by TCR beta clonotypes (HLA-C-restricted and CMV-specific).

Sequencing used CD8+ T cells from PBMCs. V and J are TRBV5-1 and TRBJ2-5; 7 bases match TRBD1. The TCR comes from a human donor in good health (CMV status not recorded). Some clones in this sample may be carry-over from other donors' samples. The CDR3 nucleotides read TGCGCCAGCAGCTTGGAGGGGGCGCGATCAGAGACCCAGTACTTC. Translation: CASSLEGARSETQYF.